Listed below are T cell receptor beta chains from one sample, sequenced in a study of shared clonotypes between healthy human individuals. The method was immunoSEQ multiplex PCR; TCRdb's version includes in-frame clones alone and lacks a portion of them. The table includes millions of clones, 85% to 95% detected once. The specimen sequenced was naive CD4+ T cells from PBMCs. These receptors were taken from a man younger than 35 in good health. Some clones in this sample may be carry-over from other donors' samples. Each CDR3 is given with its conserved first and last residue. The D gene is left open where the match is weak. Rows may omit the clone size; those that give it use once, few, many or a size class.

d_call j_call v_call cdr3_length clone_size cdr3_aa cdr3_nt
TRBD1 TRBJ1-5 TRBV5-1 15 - CASSRNTGGNQPQHF TGCGCCAGCAGCAGGAATACAGGGGGCAATCAGCCCCAGCATTTT
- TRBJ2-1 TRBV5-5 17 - CASSLYPQGGTYNEQFF TGTGCCAGCAGCCTCTACCCACAGGGAGGAACCTACAATGAGCAGTTCTTC
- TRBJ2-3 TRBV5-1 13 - CASSFGSTDTQYF TGCGCCAGCAGCTTCGGGAGCACAGATACGCAGTATTTT
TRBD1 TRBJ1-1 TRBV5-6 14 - CASSRRDRREEAFF TGTGCCAGCAGCCGCCGGGACAGGCGTGAAGAGGCTTTCTTT
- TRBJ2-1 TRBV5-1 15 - CASSLFGGIYNEQFF TGCGCCAGCAGCTTGTTCGGCGGGATCTACAATGAGCAGTTCTTC
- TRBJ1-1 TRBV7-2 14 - CASSLDGRGTEAFF TGTGCCAGCAGCTTAGATGGCAGGGGCACTGAAGCTTTCTTT
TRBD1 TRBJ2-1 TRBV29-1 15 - CSATGGDFGYNEQFF TGCAGCGCGACAGGGGGGGACTTTGGCTACAATGAGCAGTTCTTC
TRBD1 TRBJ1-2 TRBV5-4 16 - CASSWGTAATNYGYTF TGTGCCAGCAGCTGGGGGACAGCAGCCACCAACTATGGCTACACCTTC
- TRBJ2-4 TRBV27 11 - CASSLLNIQYF TGTGCCAGCAGCCTCCTTAACATTCAGTACTTC
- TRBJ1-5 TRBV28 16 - CASSQTRDGDNQPQHF TGTGCCAGCAGCCAAACCAGAGACGGGGACAATCAGCCCCAGCATTTT
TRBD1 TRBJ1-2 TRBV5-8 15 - CASSLGTGLNYGYTF TGTGCCAGCAGCCTAGGGACAGGACTTAACTATGGCTACACCTTC
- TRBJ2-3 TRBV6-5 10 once CASRGNTQYF TGTGCCAGCCGGGGGAATACGCAGTATTTT
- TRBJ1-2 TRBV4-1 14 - CASSQLGSLHGYTF TGCGCCAGCAGCCAACTCGGAAGTCTTCATGGTTACACCTTC
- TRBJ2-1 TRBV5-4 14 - CASSYPEGVNEQFF TGTGCCAGCAGCTATCCAGAGGGAGTGAATGAGCAGTTCTTC
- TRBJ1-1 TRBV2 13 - CANGLYENTEAFF TGTGCCAACGGCCTCTATGAGAACACTGAAGCTTTCTTT
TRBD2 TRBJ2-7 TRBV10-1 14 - CASGTSGRVYEQYF TGCGCCAGCGGGACTAGCGGGAGGGTCTACGAGCAGTACTTC
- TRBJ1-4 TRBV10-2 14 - CASSDGRPNEKLFF TGCGCCAGCAGTGATGGCAGACCTAATGAAAAACTGTTTTTT
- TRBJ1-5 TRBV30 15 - CAWSGGLSDNQPQHF TGTGCCTGGAGTGGAGGGCTCTCGGACAATCAGCCCCAGCATTTT
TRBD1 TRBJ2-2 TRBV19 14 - CASSGQGAAGELFF TGTGCCAGTAGTGGACAGGGGGCTGCCGGGGAGCTGTTTTTT
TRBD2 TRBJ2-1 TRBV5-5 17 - CASSLGTSVLRRNEQFF TGTGCCAGCAGCTTGGGGACTAGCGTTTTGAGGCGGAATGAGCAGTTCTTC
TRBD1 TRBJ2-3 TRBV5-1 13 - CASSRTGPDTQYF TGCGCCAGCAGCAGGACAGGGCCAGATACGCAGTATTTT
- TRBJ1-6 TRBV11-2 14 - CASSPWQYNSPLHF TGTGCCAGCAGCCCCTGGCAGTATAATTCACCCCTCCACTTT
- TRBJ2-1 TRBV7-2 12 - CASSSQYNEQFF TGTGCCAGCAGCTCCCAGTACAATGAGCAGTTCTTC
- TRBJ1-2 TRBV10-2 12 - CASSEQGYGYTF TGCGCCAGCAGTGAGCAGGGCTATGGCTACACCTTC
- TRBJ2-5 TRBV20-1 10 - CSEGGETQYF TGCAGTGAGGGGGGAGAGACCCAGTACTTC
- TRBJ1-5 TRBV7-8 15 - CASSLARDTNQPQHF TGTGCCAGCAGCTTAGCCCGGGACACCAATCAGCCCCAGCATTTT
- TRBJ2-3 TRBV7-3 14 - CASSLGSGADTQYF TGTGCCAGCAGCTTAGGAAGTGGAGCAGATACGCAGTATTTT
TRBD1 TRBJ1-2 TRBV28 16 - CASSPPPTGGLYGYTF TGTGCCAGCAGTCCGCCCCCGACAGGGGGCCTCTATGGCTACACCTTC
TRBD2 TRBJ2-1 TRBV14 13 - CASSLGLDNEQFF TGTGCCAGCAGCCTAGGACTAGATAATGAGCAGTTCTTC
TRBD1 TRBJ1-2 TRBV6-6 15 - CASSYSGTGGSGYTF TGTGCCAGCAGTTACTCCGGGACAGGGGGGTCTGGCTACACCTTC
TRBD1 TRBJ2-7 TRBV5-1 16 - CASSGPGTGDSYEQYF TGCGCCAGCAGCGGACCCGGGACAGGGGATTCCTACGAGCAGTACTTC
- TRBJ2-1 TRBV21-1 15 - CASSKGGSSYNEQFF TGTGCCAGCTCCAAGGGCGGGAGCTCCTACAATGAGCAGTTCTTC
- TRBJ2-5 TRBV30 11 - CAWSRRETQYF TGTGCCTGGAGTCGACGGGAGACCCAGTACTTC
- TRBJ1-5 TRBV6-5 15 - CASSPGGLGNQPQHF TGTGCCAGCAGTCCCGGGGGGCTGGGCAATCAGCCCCAGCATTTT
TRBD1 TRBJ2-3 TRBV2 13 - CATKQGATDTQYF TGTGCCACAAAACAGGGGGCCACAGATACGCAGTATTTT
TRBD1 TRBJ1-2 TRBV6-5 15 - CASSYSYRGVYGYTF TGTGCCAGCAGTTACTCTTACAGGGGGGTATATGGCTACACCTTC
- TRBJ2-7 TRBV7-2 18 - CASSLALSAPAKLYEQYF TGTGCCAGCAGCTTAGCGTTGTCTGCCCCCGCTAAATTGTACGAGCAGTACTTC
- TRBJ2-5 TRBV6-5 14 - CASRKERRQETQYF TGTGCCAGCAGAAAGGAGAGGCGGCAAGAGACCCAGTACTTC
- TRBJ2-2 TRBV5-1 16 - CASGFLPPPNTGELFF TGCGCCAGCGGCTTCCTACCTCCCCCTAACACCGGGGAGCTGTTTTTT
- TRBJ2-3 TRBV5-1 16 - CASTVATGANTDTQYF TGCGCCAGCACTGTGGCAACCGGGGCCAACACAGATACGCAGTATTTT
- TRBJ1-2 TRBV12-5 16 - CASGSDSNPALYGYTF TGTGCTAGTGGTTCTGACAGTAATCCGGCTCTCTATGGCTACACCTTC
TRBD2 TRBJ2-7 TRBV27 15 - CASRGLGLATYEQYF TGTGCCAGCAGGGGACTAGGACTAGCGACCTACGAGCAGTACTTC
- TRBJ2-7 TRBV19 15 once CASRRPGPRFTGGCF TGTGCCAGTAGGCGCCCCGGACCCCGTTTCACCGGAGGGTGCTTC
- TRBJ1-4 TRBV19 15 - CASSSQQTTNEKLFF TGTGCCAGTAGCAGTCAACAGACAACTAATGAAAAACTGTTTTTT
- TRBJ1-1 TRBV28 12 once CASSQGNTEAFF TGTGCCAGCAGTCAGGGGAACACTGAAGCTTTCTTT
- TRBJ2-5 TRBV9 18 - CASSSPSGQGGYQETQYF TGTGCCAGCAGCAGCCCATCAGGGCAGGGGGGTTACCAAGAGACCCAGTACTTC
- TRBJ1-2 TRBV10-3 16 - CAIASLAGNHADGYTF TGTGCCATCGCGTCCCTGGCAGGCAACCACGCAGATGGCTACACCTTC
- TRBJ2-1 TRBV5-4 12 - CASRYLTGKQFF TGTGCCAGCAGGTATCTAACGGGCAAGCAGTTCTTC
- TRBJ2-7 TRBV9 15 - CASSVQGRGSYEQYF TGTGCCAGCAGCGTTCAGGGGAGAGGTTCCTACGAGCAGTACTTC
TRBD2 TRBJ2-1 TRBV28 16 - CASSSALAANYNEQFF TGTGCCAGCAGTTCAGCACTAGCGGCAAATTACAATGAGCAGTTCTTC
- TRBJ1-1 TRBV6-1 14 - CASSVGGGNTEAFF TGTGCCAGCAGTGTCGGCGGGGGGAACACTGAAGCTTTCTTT
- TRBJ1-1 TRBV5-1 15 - CASSLSLQMNTEAFF TGTGCCAGCAGCTTGAGTTTACAGATGAACACTGAAGCTTTCTTT
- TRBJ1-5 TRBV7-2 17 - CASSLPQGPYSNQPQHF TGTGCCAGCAGCTTACCGCAGGGCCCCTATAGCAATCAGCCCCAGCATTTT